The 30 T cell receptor beta chains listed next were all sequenced from one sample in a study of T cell responses to AZD1222 COVID-19 vaccine. Profiling relied on immunoSEQ multiplex PCR, and the TCRdb table lists in-frame clones only, not all of them. The data hold under 100,000 clones, with approximately 86% observed a single time. The material sequenced was peripheral blood, taken on day 0 of AZD1222 vaccination. These receptors came from an adult in good health.

The V call is TRBV9, the J call TRBJ2-2; D remains ambiguous. From germline, CDR1 is SGDLS and CDR2 YYNGEE. This CDR3 has 13 residues. The V gene lost 0 bases and the J gene lost 5 bases, with 5 bases spanning the gap. Written as DNA, the CDR3 is TGTGCCAGCAGCGTAGGTGGTACCGGGGAGCTGTTTTTT. Protein sequence: CASSVGGTGELFF. The full variable domain, with the rest looked up from reference TRBV9 and TRBJ2-2, is DSGVTQTPKHLITATGQRVTLRCSPRSGDLSVYWYQQSLDQGLQFLIQYYNGEERAKGNILERFSAQQFPDLHSELNLSSLELGDSALYFCASSVGGTGELFFGEGSRLTVL.

The chain has TRBV2 and TRBJ2-1, with 12 bases matching TRBD2. The junction had 8 bases not matched to a gene; V was cut back by 5 bases and J by 3 bases. CDR1 and CDR2 from the germline V gene are SNHLY and FYNNEI. The CDR3 has 17 amino acids. CDR3 sequence: CASSYSGLAGVYNEQFF. Written as DNA, the CDR3 is TGTGCCAGCAGTTATTCGGGACTAGCGGGTGTCTACAATGAGCAGTTCTTC.

This chain uses TRBV28 with TRBJ2-7, with D tentatively TRBD1 or TRBD2 (7 bases each). Germline CDR1 and CDR2: MDHEN and SYDVKM. V gave up 7 bases and J gave up 9 bases, with 22 bases separating them. This CDR3 spans 14 amino acids. CDR3 sequence (DNA): TGTGCCAGCAACCGCAGGGGGGGGGTTTCTGGGCAGTACTTC. Its translation is CASNRRGGVSGQYF.

As DNA, the CDR3 is TGTGCCAGCAGTTTATATGGACAGGGGGCCACTGAAGCTTTCTTT. Its translation is CASSLYGQGATEAFF. This rearrangement joins TRBV28 to TRBJ1-1, with TRBD1 matching over 11 bases. The CDR3 runs 15 residues. In germline, CDR1 is MDHEN, CDR2 SYDVKM. After removal of 1 base from V and 4 bases from J, the junction contained 2 bases not matched to a gene.

This rearrangement joins TRBV11-2 to TRBJ2-7; 9 bases fit TRBD1. Germline assignment: CDR1 SGHAT and CDR2 FQNNGV. J was trimmed by 1 base and V by 5 bases; bases with no gene match: 9. The CDR3 totals 16 residues. CDR3 region: CASSRAPGQGSYEQYF. The CDR3 region has the DNA TGTGCCAGCAGCCGGGCGCCGGGACAGGGTTCCTACGAGCAGTACTTC.

This chain joins TRBV28 and TRBJ2-1, with D possibly TRBD2 on 6 matching bases. Germline CDR1 reads MDHEN; CDR2 reads SYDVKM. The V end was cut by 5 bases, the J end by 3 bases, with 17 bases between. The CDR3 contains 16 residues. Written as DNA, the CDR3 is TGTGCCAGCAGTCTCGGCTCCGGAGGGATCTACAATGAGCAGTTCTTC. It yields the protein CASSLGSGGIYNEQFF.

This rearrangement joins TRBV4-1 to TRBJ2-5; D ambiguous. This CDR3 is 16 amino acids long. V gave up 0 bases and J gave up 5 bases, with 16 bases separating them. Germline V gene data show CDR1 as MGHRA and CDR2 as YSYEKL. The CDR3 bases are TGCGCCAGCAGCCAAGATTCGTCAAGGGCTTGGGAGACCCAGTACTTC. Translated: CASSQDSSRAWETQYF.

The rearrangement links TRBV19 to TRBJ1-2; D is ambiguous. Trimming removed 4 bases at V and 1 base at J, with 16 bases between. The CDR3 is 16 amino acids. Germline values: CDR1 LNHDA, CDR2 SQIVND (reference sequence). CDR3 nucleotides: TGTGCCAGTAGTACCCCTCACATAAGATTTAACTATGGCTACACCTTC. This gives the protein CASSTPHIRFNYGYTF. Complete variable domain (other parts from reference TRBV19 and TRBJ1-2): DGGITQSPKYLFRKEGQNVTLSCEQNLNHDAMYWYRQDPGQGLRLIYYSQIVNDFQKGDIAEGYSVSREKKESFPLTVTSAQKNPTAFYLCASSTPHIRFNYGYTFGSGTRLTVV.

This chain links TRBV4-1 with TRBJ2-5; D is undetermined. The CDR3 covers 15 residues. The germline V gene encodes CDR1 MGHRA and CDR2 YSYEKL. Deletions cut 4 bases from V and 2 bases from J, with 14 bases between. CDR3 protein: CASSLYLDRQETQYF. The CDR3 nucleotides are TGCGCCAGCAGCCTGTACTTGGACCGACAAGAGACCCAGTACTTC.

This clone was recorded a few times. This chain uses TRBV7-8 with TRBJ1-2; 7 bases fit TRBD1. The CDR3 extends over 17 amino acids. CDR1 is SGHVS and CDR2 is FQNEAQ in the germline V gene. The J segment lost 7 bases and the V segment lost 1 base, leaving 15 bases of the junction unmatched. The CDR3 coding sequence is TGTGCCAGCAGCTTAGGTTACAGGGGAGGGGAGAATGGTGGCTACACCTTC. This encodes CASSLGYRGGENGGYTF.

This clone was seen just once. The chain links TRBV5-1 to TRBJ2-1; 8 bases align to TRBD1. V lost 4 bases and J lost 6; bases outside the gene matches: 6. The germline gives CDR1 SGHRS, CDR2 YFSETQ. This CDR3 has 14 residues. The CDR3 DNA is TGCGCCAGCAGCAACCGACAGGGGCCCAATGAGCAGTTCTTC. Translation gives CASSNRQGPNEQFF.

This CDR3 is CASQLAGGPVEQFF. The CDR3, as DNA: TGTGCCAGCCAACTAGCGGGAGGGCCGGTTGAGCAGTTCTTC. The chain joins TRBV19 to TRBJ2-1; 13 bases align to TRBD2. This CDR3 spans 14 amino acids. CDR1 is LNHDA, CDR2 SQIVND, per germline (reference sequence). V lost 9 bases, J lost 9 bases, and 8 bases stayed unmatched.

This clone was seen only a few times. The chain recombines TRBV5-1 with TRBJ2-7, with 10 bases lining up with TRBD2. Trimming removed 5 bases from V and 6 bases from J; junction bases left unmatched: 8. Germline lookup yields CDR1 SGHRS and CDR2 YFSETQ. The CDR3 spans 14 residues. Written as DNA, the CDR3 is TGCGCCAGCAGGCTAGCGGGAGAGGGGACCGAGCAGTACTTC. This translates into CASRLAGEGTEQYF.

This sequence joins TRBV3-1 (or the pseudogene TRBV3-2) and TRBJ2-3; TRBD2 agrees at 13 bases. CDR1 is LGHDT, CDR2 YNNKEL, per germline (reference sequence). The trim removed 3 bases at V and 1 base at J, leaving 4 bases unmatched. This CDR3 spans 17 amino acids. CDR3 nucleotide sequence: TGTGCCAGCAGCCAGGGACTAGCGGGGACTGGCACAGATACGCAGTATTTT. It specifies CASSQGLAGTGTDTQYF.

The chain recombines TRBV4-3 with TRBJ1-1, with D perhaps matching TRBD1 (6 bases). Germline V gene lookup returns CDR1 LGHNA and CDR2 YSLEER. CDR3 length equals 15 residues. Trimming removed 1 base at V and 5 bases at J, with 14 bases between. CDR3 DNA: TGCGCCAGCAGCCAAGGTCAGGGAGGGGGGACTGAAGCTTTCTTT. It specifies CASSQGQGGGTEAFF.

In its sample, this clone was seen once. V usage is TRBV5-5 and J usage is TRBJ1-1; D is ambiguous. Trimming cost V 4 bases and J 9 bases, with 19 bases left between them. The CDR3 totals 14 residues. Germline assignment: CDR1 SGHKS and CDR2 YYEKEE (reference sequence). CDR3 region: CASSPARSTAKAFF. The DNA for the CDR3 is TGTGCCAGCAGCCCGGCCCGCAGTACCGCTAAAGCTTTCTTT. The full variable domain, with the rest looked up from reference TRBV5-5 and TRBJ1-1, is DAGVTQSPTHLIKTRGQQVTLRCSPISGHKSVSWYQQVLGQGPQFIFQYYEKEERGRGNFPDRFSARQFPNYSSELNVNALLLGDSALYLCASSPARSTAKAFFGQGTRLTVV.

CDR3 in amino acids: CASRIGAMNTEAFF. Written as DNA, the CDR3 is TGTGCCAGCAGAATCGGGGCGATGAACACTGAAGCTTTCTTT. V and J are TRBV11-2 and TRBJ1-1, with D possibly TRBD1 on 5 matching bases. Germline assignment: CDR1 SGHAT and CDR2 FQNNGV. The V gene lost 6 bases and the J gene lost 0 bases, with 11 bases spanning the gap. The CDR3 length is 14 residues.

This chain joins TRBV21-1 and TRBJ2-2; the table's D gene call, TRBD1, was not cross checked with the DNA. TRBV21-1 is classified as a pseudogene. CDR3 length: 19 residues. The CDR3 coding sequence is TGTGCCAGCAGACCAGATCTTTGGGGCCCATTCGCGAACACCGGGGAGCTGTTTTTT. Protein: CASRPDLWGPFANTGELFF.

CDR3 sequence: CASSESGTGRNGYTF. The CDR3 nucleotides are TGTGCCAGCAGTGAATCTGGTACAGGTCGGAATGGCTACACCTTC. The chain has TRBV25-1 and TRBJ1-2; possibly TRBD1 for D (5 bases). CDR1 MGHDK and CDR2 SYGVNS come from the germline V gene. The CDR3 extends over 15 amino acids. With 1 base removed from V and 6 bases from J, the gap between germline ends came to 15 bases.

This chain links TRBV29-1 with TRBJ1-1; 10 nucleotides agree with TRBD1. Germline CDR1 reads SQVTM; CDR2 reads ANQGSEA. V shed 7 bases and J 8 bases; nucleotides not matched to a gene: 10. The CDR3 spans 13 residues. CDR3 nucleotide sequence: TGCAGCGCAAGGACAGGGGGGGCTATAGAAGCTTTCTTT. It codes for CSARTGGAIEAFF.

Here the CDR3 DNA reads TGCGCCAGCAGCTTGAGTCAGGGTAACTATGGCTACACCTTC. Translating it yields CASSLSQGNYGYTF. The rearrangement links TRBV5-1 to TRBJ1-2; possibly TRBD1 for D (5 bases). This CDR3 has 14 residues. Germline-derived CDR1 and CDR2 are SGHRS and YFSETQ. The V and J ends lost 1 base and 1 base respectively, with 8 bases between them.

The V and J genes are TRBV6-6 and TRBJ2-7; D unclear. Trimming removed 10 bases at V and 2 bases at J, with 15 bases between. This CDR3 spans 13 amino acids. CDR1 and CDR2 (germline): MNHNY, SVGAGI (reference sequence). The CDR3 DNA follows: TGTGCCACCTGCGTCAGCTCCCCCTACGAGCAGTACTTC. This encodes CATCVSSPYEQYF.

This clone was seen only once. Written as DNA, the CDR3 is TGTGCCAGCAGCCCCGGAAGTAACTATGGCTACACCTTC. Amino acid sequence: CASSPGSNYGYTF. V usage is TRBV6-2 or TRBV6-3 and J usage is TRBJ1-2; D call uncertain. Trimming left V 6 bases short and J 1 base short, with 9 bases between. Per germline, CDR1 MNHEY and CDR2 SVGEGT. The CDR3 is 13 residues long.

This clone was counted a single time. The CDR3 here is CASSSGGARYNEQFF. Written as DNA, the CDR3 is TGCGCCAGCAGTTCGGGAGGGGCTCGGTACAATGAGCAGTTCTTC. The chain combines TRBV5-1 with TRBJ2-1, with 8 bases fitting TRBD2. V was clipped by 5 bases and J by 4 bases; unmatched bases: 8. Germline CDR1 SGHRS, CDR2 YFSETQ. The CDR3 sequence is 15 residues long. Full variable domain (missing parts from reference TRBV5-1 and TRBJ2-1): KAGVTQTPRYLIKTRGQQVTLSCSPISGHRSVSWYQQTPGQGLQFLFEYFSETQRNKGNFPGRFSGRQFSNSRSEMNVSTLELGDSALYLCASSSGGARYNEQFFGPGTRLTVL.

The rearrangement joins TRBV12-3 or TRBV12-4 to TRBJ2-7; D is perhaps TRBD2 (6 bases). Trimming left V 7 bases short and J 2 bases short, with 12 bases between. The CDR3 is 13 amino acids. CDR3 loop: CASTKAGPYEQYF. The CDR3 DNA is TGTGCCAGCACGAAGGCGGGACCCTACGAGCAGTACTTC.

V gene TRBV4-1 combines with J gene TRBJ1-2; D perhaps matches TRBD1 (5 bases). V was shortened by 4 bases and J by 5 bases, with 14 bases between the two germline ends. CDR1 MGHRA and CDR2 YSYEKL come from the germline V gene. The CDR3 length is 14 residues. Here the CDR3 reads CASSPGLLEYGYTF. The CDR3 DNA is TGCGCCAGCAGCCCAGGGTTGTTGGAGTATGGCTACACCTTC.

This chain uses TRBV7-4 with TRBJ2-7, with D perhaps TRBD1 or TRBD2 (5 bases each). This CDR3 has 14 residues. V was trimmed by 11 bases and J by 3 bases, leaving 20 bases between them. CDR1 is SGHVT, CDR2 SQSDAQ, per germline. The CDR3 coding sequence is TGTGCCCCCAGCTTATGGGACCCAGGCTACGAGCAGTACTTC. Amino acid sequence: CAPSLWDPGYEQYF.

This chain uses TRBV12-3 or TRBV12-4 with TRBJ2-1; D call uncertain. The CDR3 sequence is 12 residues long. Trimming removed 5 bases from V and 4 bases from J, with 6 bases in between. The CDR3 loop reads CASSRVYNEQFF. The DNA for the CDR3 is TGTGCCAGCAGTCGAGTTTACAATGAGCAGTTCTTC.

CDR3 residues: CASSWAWGNTEAFF. CDR3 nucleotide sequence: TGTGCCAGCAGTTGGGCCTGGGGAAACACTGAAGCTTTCTTT. The rearrangement joins TRBV27 to TRBJ1-1; D is uncertain. Per the germline V gene, CDR1 is MNHEY and CDR2 is SMNVEV (reference sequence). This CDR3 region has 14 residues. Trimming removed 4 bases at V and 2 bases at J, with 11 bases between.

This clone turned up a few times. The V and J genes are TRBV3-1 (or the pseudogene TRBV3-2) and TRBJ2-2; 9 positions match TRBD2. The CDR3 runs 18 residues. In germline, CDR1 is LGHDT, CDR2 YNNKEL (reference sequence). V gave up 4 bases and J gave up 4 bases; unmatched junction bases: 13. CDR3 sequence reads: CASSPRWLAGRGTGELFF. DNA for the CDR3: TGTGCCAGCAGCCCAAGGTGGCTAGCGGGAAGGGGCACCGGGGAGCTGTTTTTT.